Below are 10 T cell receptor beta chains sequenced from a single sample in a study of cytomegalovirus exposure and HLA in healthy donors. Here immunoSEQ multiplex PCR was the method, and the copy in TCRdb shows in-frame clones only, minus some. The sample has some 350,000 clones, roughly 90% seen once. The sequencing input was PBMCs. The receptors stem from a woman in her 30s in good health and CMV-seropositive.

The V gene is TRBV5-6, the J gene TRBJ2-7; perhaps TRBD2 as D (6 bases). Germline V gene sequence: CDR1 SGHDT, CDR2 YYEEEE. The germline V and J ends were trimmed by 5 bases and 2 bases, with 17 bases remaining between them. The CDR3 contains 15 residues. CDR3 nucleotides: TGTGCCAGCAGAAGGTTGGAGGGCAGGGCCTACGAGCAGTACTTC. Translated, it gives CASRRLEGRAYEQYF.

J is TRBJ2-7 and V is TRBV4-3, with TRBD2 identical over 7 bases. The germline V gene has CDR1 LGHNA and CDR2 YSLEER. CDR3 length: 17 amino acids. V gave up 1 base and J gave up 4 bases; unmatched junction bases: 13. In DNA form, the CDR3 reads TGCGCCAGCAGCCAAGTCGCCCGGACTAGTATTTTGTACGAGCAGTACTTC. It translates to CASSQVARTSILYEQYF.

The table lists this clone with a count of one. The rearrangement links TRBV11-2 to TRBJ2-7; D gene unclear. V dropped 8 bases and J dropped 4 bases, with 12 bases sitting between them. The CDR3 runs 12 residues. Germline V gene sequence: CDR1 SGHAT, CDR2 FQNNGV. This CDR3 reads CASLGLGYEQYF. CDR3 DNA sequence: TGTGCCAGCCTGGGGTTAGGGTACGAGCAGTACTTC.

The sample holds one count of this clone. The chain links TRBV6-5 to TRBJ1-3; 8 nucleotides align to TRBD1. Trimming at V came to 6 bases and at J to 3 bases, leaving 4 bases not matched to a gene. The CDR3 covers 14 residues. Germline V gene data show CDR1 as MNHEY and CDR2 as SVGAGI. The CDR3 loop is CASRGTGGGNTIYF. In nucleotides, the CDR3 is TGTGCCAGCAGAGGAACAGGGGGTGGAAACACCATATATTTT.

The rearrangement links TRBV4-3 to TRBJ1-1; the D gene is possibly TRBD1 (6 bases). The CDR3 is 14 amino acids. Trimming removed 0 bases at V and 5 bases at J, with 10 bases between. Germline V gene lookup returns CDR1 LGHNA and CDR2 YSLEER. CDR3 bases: TGCGCCAGCAGCCAAGAGGTGAGGGGGACTGAAGCTTTCTTT. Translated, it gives CASSQEVRGTEAFF.

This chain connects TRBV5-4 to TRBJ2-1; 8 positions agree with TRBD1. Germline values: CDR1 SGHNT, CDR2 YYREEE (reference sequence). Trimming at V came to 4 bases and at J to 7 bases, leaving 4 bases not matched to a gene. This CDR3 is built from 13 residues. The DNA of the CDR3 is TGTGCCAGCAGCCCAAGGACAGGGAATGAGCAGTTCTTC. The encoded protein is CASSPRTGNEQFF.

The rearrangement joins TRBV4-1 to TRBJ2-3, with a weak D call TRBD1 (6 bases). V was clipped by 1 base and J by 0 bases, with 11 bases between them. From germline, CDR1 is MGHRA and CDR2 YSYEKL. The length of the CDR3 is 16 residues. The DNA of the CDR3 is TGCGCCAGCAGCCAAGGAGGAACAGGGAGCACAGATACGCAGTATTTT. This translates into CASSQGGTGSTDTQYF.

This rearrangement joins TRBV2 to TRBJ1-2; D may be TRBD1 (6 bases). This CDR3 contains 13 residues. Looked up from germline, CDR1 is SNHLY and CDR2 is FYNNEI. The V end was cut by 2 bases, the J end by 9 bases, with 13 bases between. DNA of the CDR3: TGTGCCAGCAGTGAAAGGCAGGGGATTAGCTACACCTTC. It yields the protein CASSERQGISYTF.

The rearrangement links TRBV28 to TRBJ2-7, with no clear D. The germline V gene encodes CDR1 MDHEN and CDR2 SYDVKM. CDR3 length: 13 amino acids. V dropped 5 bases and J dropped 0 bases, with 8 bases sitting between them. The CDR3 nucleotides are TGTGCCAGCAGTGCACATAACTCCTACGAGCAGTACTTC. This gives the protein CASSAHNSYEQYF.

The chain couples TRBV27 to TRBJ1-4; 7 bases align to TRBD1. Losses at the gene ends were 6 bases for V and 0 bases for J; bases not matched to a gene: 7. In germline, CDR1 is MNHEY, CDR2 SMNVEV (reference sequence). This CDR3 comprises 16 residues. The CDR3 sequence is CASSPLTGTTNEKLFF. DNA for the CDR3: TGTGCCAGCAGCCCCCTGACAGGGACAACTAATGAAAAACTGTTTTTT.